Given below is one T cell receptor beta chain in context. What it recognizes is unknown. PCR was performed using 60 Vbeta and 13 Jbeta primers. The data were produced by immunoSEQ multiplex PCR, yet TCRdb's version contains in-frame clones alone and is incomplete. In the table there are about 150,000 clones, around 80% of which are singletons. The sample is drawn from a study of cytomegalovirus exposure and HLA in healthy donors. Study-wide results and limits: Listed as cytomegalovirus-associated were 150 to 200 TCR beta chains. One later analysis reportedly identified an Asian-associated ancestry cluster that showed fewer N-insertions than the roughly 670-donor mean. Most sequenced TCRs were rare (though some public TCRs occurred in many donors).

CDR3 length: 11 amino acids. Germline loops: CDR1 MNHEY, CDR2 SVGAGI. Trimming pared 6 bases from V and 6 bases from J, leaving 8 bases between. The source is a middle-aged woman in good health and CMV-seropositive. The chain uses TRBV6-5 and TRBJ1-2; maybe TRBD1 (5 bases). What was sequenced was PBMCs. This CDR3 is CASSRGDGYTF. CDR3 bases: TGTGCCAGCAGCCGGGGGGATGGCTACACCTTC.